By frequency in the sample, the clone carrying this T cell receptor beta chain is medium-sized. The CDR3 covers 15 residues. With 5 bases removed from V and 2 bases from J, the gap between germline ends came to 14 bases. From germline, CDR1 is SGHDN and CDR2 FVKESK. The record originates from a study of memory CD4+ T cells and cytomegalovirus serostatus. Profiled with immunoSEQ multiplex PCR; TCRdb holds only in-frame clones, not every one. The sample has 38,000 or so clones, roughly 80% seen once. The sort gate was single viable CD3+CD4+CD8-CD45RO+ cells for memory CD4+ T cells. Sequenced sample: memory CD4+ T cells from blood. The gene calls are TRBV14 and TRBJ2-3; D is unresolved. The receptor comes from an adult in good health and CMV-seronegative. CDR3 coding DNA: TGTGCCAGCAGCAAGGGTTGGGGAATCACAGATACGCAGTATTTT. Protein: CASSKGWGITDTQYF.